This T cell receptor (beta chain) was sequenced in a study of cytomegalovirus exposure and HLA in healthy donors. Among the donors, all were healthy bone marrow donors. The CDR3 is 19 amino acids. V dropped 3 bases and J dropped 0; count of bases not matched to a gene: 3. Germline lookup yields CDR1 MGHRA and CDR2 YSYEKL. Primers: 60 Vbeta forward and 13 Jbeta reverse. Some clones are missing from TCRdb's copy, which holds only in-frame ones; the method was immunoSEQ multiplex PCR. The sample includes about 130,000 clones, 75% to 85% of them seen just once. The chain is built from TRBV4-1 and TRBJ2-6; 15 positions match TRBD2. The clonotype comes from a girl aged 2 to 10 in good health and CMV-seronegative. Material: PBMCs. CDR3: CASSQRTSGGVSGANVLTF. For the CDR3, the DNA is TGCGCCAGCAGCCAGCGGACTAGCGGGGGGGTCTCTGGGGCCAACGTCCTGACTTTC.